The 31 T cell receptor beta chains in this list originate from one sample, sequenced in a study of T cells after yellow fever vaccination (dated by TCRdb to 2018 to 2020). This specimen's treatment or condition label, per the study, means: live attenuated yellow fever vaccine strain. Receptor amplification or capture employed 5' RACE. Sequenced on an Illumina HiSeq 2500. TCRdb itself trimmed the public reads at Q25 with fastp, ran MiXCR and retained productive beta chains. Each entry merges the rows of one CDR3 protein and shows their most common DNA and genes. This sample lists 300,000 to 350,000 distinct CDR3 sequences; 8% to 9.5% were detected once. The biggest ten clones account for roughly a sixth of the sample. This material consisted of PBMCs, taken 45 days after the first yellow fever vaccination. The receptors come from a man aged 18-30 years who received the YFV17D yellow fever vaccine.

CDR3 protein: CASSPVWGISNEQFF. The CDR3 nucleotides are TGTGCCAGCAGCCCCGTGTGGGGGATCAGCAATGAGCAGTTCTTC. The chain has TRBV7-9 and TRBJ2-1; possibly TRBD1 or TRBD2 for D (5 bases each). This CDR3 contains 15 residues. The V end was cut by 5 bases, the J end by 6 bases, with 17 bases between. Germline V CDR1 and CDR2: SEHNR, FQNEAQ (reference sequence).

The table lists this clonotype with a few counts. The CDR3 region is CASTFDRGNTETQYF. DNA of the CDR3: TGTGCCAGCACCTTCGACAGGGGGAATACAGAGACCCAGTACTTC. The chain is built from TRBV28 and TRBJ2-5, with 9 bases identical to TRBD1. The CDR3 runs 15 residues. V shed 7 bases, J shed 4 bases, and the junction held 10 bases outside the gene matches. Germline V lookup: CDR1 MDHEN, CDR2 SYDVKM.

This clonotype was observed a few times. The chain is built from TRBV11-2 and TRBJ2-3; TRBD2 matches 13 bases. V shed 5 bases and J 9 bases; nucleotides not matched to a gene: 11. The germline V gene has CDR1 SGHAT and CDR2 FQNNGV. The length of the CDR3 is 16 residues. The CDR3 spells CASSPRTSGGVITQYF. Written as DNA, the CDR3 is TGTGCCAGCAGCCCGCGGACTAGCGGGGGCGTGATCACGCAGTATTTT.

The genes are TRBV7-3 and TRBJ1-1; D gene unclear. This CDR3 contains 14 residues. In germline, CDR1 is SGHTA, CDR2 FQGTGA. V was trimmed by 5 bases and J by 5 bases, leaving 15 bases between them. CDR3 in DNA: TGTGCCAGCAGCCCCCATGGGGATTTGACTGAAGCTTTCTTT. Translating it yields CASSPHGDLTEAFF.

The chain has TRBV5-1 and TRBJ2-2; no clear D gene. V was clipped by 0 bases and J by 6 bases, with 12 bases between them. The CDR3 contains 15 residues. Germline V gene lookup returns CDR1 SGHRS and CDR2 YFSETQ. CDR3 bases: TGCGCCAGCAGCTTGGCCCCCGGAGTCGCCGGGGAGCTGTTTTTT. This sequence encodes CASSLAPGVAGELFF. Full variable domain (rest looked up from reference TRBV5-1 and TRBJ2-2): KAGVTQTPRYLIKTRGQQVTLSCSPISGHRSVSWYQQTPGQGLQFLFEYFSETQRNKGNFPGRFSGRQFSNSRSEMNVSTLELGDSALYLCASSLAPGVAGELFFGEGSRLTVL.

A note on this clonotype: The limits of the CDR3 on the DNA are not certain, so only TCRdb's listed CDR3 is given. The J gene is TRBJ2-2, the V gene TRBV7-5; TRBD1 reflects the table's D call only, with no check against the DNA. TRBV7-5 represents a pseudogene. Both ends counted, the CDR3 spans 16 residues. CDR3 amino acids: CISVPEASDRAGELFF.

The rearrangement uses TRBV4-1 and TRBJ1-4, with D unclear. The V end lost 1 base, the J end lost 7 bases, and 10 bases lay between the germline ends. CDR3 length equals 14 residues. CDR1 is MGHRA and CDR2 is YSYEKL in the germline V gene. CDR3 coding DNA: TGCGCCAGCAGCCAAGCGGCTGGGCGTGAAAAACTGTTTTTT. Residues: CASSQAAGREKLFF.

There are many counts of this clonotype. This chain links TRBV29-1 with TRBJ1-2; D is uncertain. Germline loops: CDR1 SQVTM, CDR2 ANQGSEA. The CDR3 sequence is 11 residues long. The V gene lost 2 bases and the J gene lost 4 bases, with 5 bases spanning the gap. The CDR3 nucleotides are TGCAGCGTTGAACTAGGCTATGGCTACACCTTC. Translation gives CSVELGYGYTF.

This clonotype was seen repeatedly, ten times or more. This chain links TRBV20-1 with TRBJ1-2; TRBD1 might be the D (6 bases). Germline loops: CDR1 DFQATT, CDR2 SNEGSKA (reference sequence). The CDR3 spans 16 residues. The V and J ends lost 5 bases and 2 bases respectively, with 21 bases between them. Here the CDR3 reads CSAPPGGAGENYGYTF. CDR3 coding DNA: TGCAGTGCTCCACCTGGGGGGGCAGGGGAAAACTATGGCTACACCTTC.

This clonotype was observed many times. The chain uses TRBV6-2 or TRBV6-3 and TRBJ2-1, with 8 bases lining up with TRBD2. Germline V gene data show CDR1 as MNHEY and CDR2 as SVGEGT. This CDR3 is built from 16 residues. V lost 5 bases and J lost 0; bases outside the gene matches: 6. This CDR3 reads CASSGSGGRSYNEQFF. The DNA of the CDR3 is TGTGCCAGCAGTGGGAGCGGGGGCCGCTCCTACAATGAGCAGTTCTTC.

V is TRBV3-1 and J is TRBJ1-2; a weak D match, TRBD1 (6 bases). The CDR3 consists of 14 residues. The germline V gene encodes CDR1 LGHDT and CDR2 YNNKEL (reference sequence). V shed 4 bases and J shed 4 bases, with 13 bases lying between them. The CDR3 spells CASSPHGGPYGYTF. The CDR3 bases are TGTGCCAGCAGCCCCCATGGGGGGCCCTATGGCTACACCTTC. Based on the CDR3 plus reference TRBV3-1 and TRBJ1-2, the full variable domain is DTAVSQTPKYLVTQMGNDKSIKCEQNLGHDTMYWYKQDSKKFLKIMFSYNNKELIINETVPNRFSPKSPDKAHLNLHINSLELGDSAVYFCASSPHGGPYGYTFGSGTRLTVV.

The gene calls are TRBV20-1 and TRBJ2-1; D assignment may be TRBD1 or TRBD2 (6 bases each). The CDR3 loop spans 15 amino acids. The ends were cut back, 0 bases at V and 14 bases at J, with 23 bases in the middle. The germline gives CDR1 DFQATT, CDR2 SNEGSKA (reference sequence). The chain's CDR3 is CSARDTRGAPTGEFF. CDR3 bases: TGCAGTGCTAGAGATACGAGGGGGGCACCGACTGGGGAGTTCTTC.

This clonotype appeared a few times. The chain carries TRBV2 and TRBJ1-2; D is uncertain. V was cut by 3 bases and J by 0 bases, with 11 bases left in between. Germline V gene sequence: CDR1 SNHLY, CDR2 FYNNEI. The CDR3 sequence is 15 residues long. Here the CDR3 DNA reads TGTGCCAGCAGTGAGGAGGTACGAGCTAACTATGGCTACACCTTC. Translation gives CASSEEVRANYGYTF.

This clonotype showed up just a few times. The chain carries TRBV4-2 and TRBJ2-1; D gene ambiguous. The length of the CDR3 is 16 residues. Per germline, CDR1 LGHNA and CDR2 YNFKEQ. The ends were cut back, 2 bases at V and 8 bases at J, with 19 bases in the middle. The CDR3 nucleotides read TGTGCCAGCAGCCAATTAGGAGACTCCCCGTCGGATGAGCAGTTCTTC. It is translated as CASSQLGDSPSDEQFF.

This clonotype was seen many times. V is TRBV4-3 and J is TRBJ1-4, with 9 positions matching TRBD1. V lost 4 bases and J lost 8; bases outside the gene matches: 5. The V gene's germline CDR1 is LGHNA and CDR2 YSLEER. The CDR3 runs to 14 residues. CDR3 bases: TGCGCCAGCAGCCGGGGACAGGGAGGAGAAAAACTGTTTTTT. Amino acids: CASSRGQGGEKLFF.

This clonotype came up many times. The chain links TRBV28 to TRBJ2-1; 7 bases are a match to TRBD2. This CDR3 has 11 residues. Germline trimming cut 6 bases from V and 8 bases from J; bases unmatched to any gene: 1. Germline V gene sequence: CDR1 MDHEN, CDR2 SYDVKM. CDR3 bases: TGTGCCAGCAGCGGGAGGTATGAGCAGTTCTTC. This codes for CASSGRYEQFF.

This clonotype has at least ten counts. V and J are TRBV5-1 and TRBJ2-5, with 11 bases lining up with TRBD2. The CDR3 is 15 amino acids. The V segment lost 2 bases and the J segment 1 base; nucleotides outside the gene matches: 1. Germline V gene lookup returns CDR1 SGHRS and CDR2 YFSETQ. CDR3 in amino acids: CASSFLAGGQETQYF. CDR3 coding DNA: TGCGCCAGCAGCTTCCTAGCGGGGGGCCAAGAGACCCAGTACTTC.

This clonotype was observed a handful of times. V usage is TRBV6-5 and J usage is TRBJ1-2, with D maybe TRBD1 (6 bases). There are 14 residues in the CDR3. V was clipped by 2 bases and J by 3 bases, with 10 bases between them. Germline V gene data show CDR1 as MNHEY and CDR2 as SVGAGI. The CDR3 DNA reads as TGTGCCAGCAGTTACGTGACAGGAGACTATGGCTACACCTTC. Translating gives CASSYVTGDYGYTF.

This clonotype was counted at least ten times. V and J are TRBV6-1 and TRBJ2-7; possible D gene TRBD2, 6 bases. V shed 5 bases and J shed 1 base, with 12 bases lying between them. From germline, CDR1 is MNHNS and CDR2 SASEGT. The CDR3 has 14 residues. In DNA, the CDR3 is TGTGCCAGCAGTATCCGTGCGGGGTCCTACGAGCAGTACTTC. It translates to CASSIRAGSYEQYF.

In its sample, this clonotype was seen a few times. The J gene is TRBJ2-5, the V gene TRBV5-1, with D perhaps TRBD2 (7 bases). V was trimmed by 4 bases and J by 7 bases, leaving 17 bases between them. CDR1 and CDR2 from the germline V gene are SGHRS and YFSETQ. The CDR3 runs to 14 residues. The CDR3 loop reads CASSEDWGGGTQYF. Written as DNA, the CDR3 is TGCGCCAGCAGCGAGGACTGGGGGGGCGGGACCCAGTACTTC.

This clonotype has ten or more counts. The V call is TRBV6-5, the J call TRBJ2-3; TRBD2 aligns across 9 bases. This CDR3 is built from 15 residues. The V gene's germline CDR1 is MNHEY and CDR2 SVGAGI. J lost 0 bases, V lost 5 bases, and 3 bases had no gene match. CDR3 coding DNA: TGTGCCAGCAGTCCCCTAGCGGGGAGCACAGATACGCAGTATTTT. Its translation is CASSPLAGSTDTQYF.

The chain employs TRBV7-2 and TRBJ1-2, with 7 bases lining up with TRBD1. Trimming cost V 1 base and J 7 bases; bases outside gene matches: 9. This CDR3 is 15 amino acids long. The germline V gene has CDR1 SGHTA and CDR2 FQGNSA. The CDR3 protein is CASSLDSGTAFGYTF. CDR3 coding DNA: TGTGCCAGCAGCTTAGATTCCGGGACAGCCTTTGGCTACACCTTC.

This clonotype has only a few counts. The V gene is TRBV5-4, the J gene TRBJ2-5; D remains ambiguous. This CDR3 comprises 13 residues. Germline V gene lookup returns CDR1 SGHNT and CDR2 YYREEE (reference sequence). V lost 4 bases and J 4 bases, leaving 11 bases between the germline ends. CDR3 in amino acids: CASSHELTETQYF. The CDR3 DNA sequence: TGTGCCAGCAGCCACGAACTTACAGAGACCCAGTACTTC.

In this sample, this clonotype turned up many times. At one boundary the junction diverges from the germline segment, which might be a read error. J is TRBJ2-3 and V is TRBV5-1; D gene ambiguous. The length of the CDR3 is 12 residues. Germline V gene data show CDR1 as SGHRS and CDR2 as YFSETQ. The CDR3 sequence is CASSLSTDTQYF. The CDR3 bases are TGTGCCAGCAGTCTTAGCACAGATACGCAGTATTTT. Filled out from reference TRBV5-1 and TRBJ2-3, the complete variable domain reads KAGVTQTPRYLIKTRGQQVTLSCSPISGHRSVSWYQQTPGQGLQFLFEYFSETQRNKGNFPGRFSGRQFSNSRSEMNVSTLELGDSALYLCASSLSTDTQYFGPGTRLTVL.

The gene calls are TRBV20-1 and TRBJ1-2; 8 bases are shared with TRBD1. Unmatched junction bases numbered 10, after V lost 6 bases and J lost 7 bases. This CDR3 spans 13 amino acids. CDR1 DFQATT and CDR2 SNEGSKA come from the germline V gene (reference sequence). Written as DNA, the CDR3 is TGCAGTGCACCGGACAGGGAATGGGGTGGCTACACCTTC. Amino acids: CSAPDREWGGYTF.

This clonotype was counted ten times or more. This sequence joins TRBV7-2 and TRBJ1-1; TRBD1 might be the D (5 bases). This CDR3 has 15 residues. CDR1 is SGHTA and CDR2 is FQGNSA in the germline V gene. Trimming shortened V by 5 bases and J by 1 base, and 14 bases separated the two germline ends. CDR3 coding DNA: TGTGCCAGCAGCCTTACCGGGACTGCGAACACTGAAGCTTTCTTT. Encoded protein: CASSLTGTANTEAFF.

This clonotype was detected many times. V is TRBV20-1 and J is TRBJ2-3; weak D call: TRBD1 (6 bases). Trimming took 1 base from V and 10 from J, leaving 12 bases between them. The CDR3 is made up of 12 amino acids. Germline loops: CDR1 DFQATT, CDR2 SNEGSKA (reference sequence). Written as DNA, the CDR3 is TGCAGTGCTAGAGGCTCCAAGGGGGCGCAGTATTTT. Its protein is CSARGSKGAQYF.

In its sample, this clonotype was seen a few times. The gene calls are TRBV7-9 and TRBJ2-3; maybe TRBD2 (6 bases). Looked up from germline, CDR1 is SEHNR and CDR2 is FQNEAQ (reference sequence). This CDR3 is built from 17 residues. V shed 5 bases and J shed 0 bases, with 18 bases lying between them. The CDR3 coding sequence is TGTGCCAGCAGCCCTAGTATAGCGGATGCTAGCACAGATACGCAGTATTTT. This sequence encodes CASSPSIADASTDTQYF.

This clonotype was detected a few times. The chain carries TRBV6-1 and TRBJ2-7; D ambiguous. Germline V lookup: CDR1 MNHNS, CDR2 SASEGT. Trimming removed 4 bases from V and 4 bases from J, with 8 bases in between. The CDR3 contains 12 residues. The CDR3 sequence is CASSGLGYEQYV. The CDR3 bases are TGTGCCAGCAGTGGGTTGGGGTACGAGCAGTACGTC.

The chain is built from TRBV10-3 and TRBJ1-3, with 7 bases aligning to TRBD1. The CDR3 contains 16 residues. CDR1 is ENHRY, CDR2 SYGVKD, per germline. The V gene end was trimmed by 3 bases and the J gene end by 0 bases; junction bases not matched to a gene: 5. This CDR3 reads CAISELYRGSGNTIYF. The CDR3 DNA reads TGTGCCATCAGTGAACTTTACAGGGGCTCTGGAAACACCATATATTTT.

This chain uses TRBV12-3 or TRBV12-4 with TRBJ2-3; possible D gene TRBD1, 5 bases. This CDR3 has 14 amino acids. V lost 5 bases to trimming and J lost 2 bases, with 11 bases between them. CDR3 coding DNA: TGTGCCAGCAGTACGACAGAGTTCACAGATACGCAGTATTTT. Amino acid sequence: CASSTTEFTDTQYF.